The rows below give T cell receptor beta chains drawn from one sample of a study of blood T cell repertoires in COVID-19. TCRdb's copy holds only in-frame clones and misses some; the assay was immunoSEQ multiplex PCR. Here the sample spans 40,000 to 60,000 clones, over 85% being singletons. The sequencing input was peripheral blood. These receptors were collected from a man aged 55 to 69 with COVID-19, enrolled during active disease. Both conserved end residues are part of each CDR3.

TRBJ1-2 | TRBV10-3 | CAISESTGGNGYTF
TRBJ2-4 | TRBV6-8 | CASSLRTGSAKNIQYF
TRBJ1-1 | TRBV6-5 | CASNPQGMNTEAFF
TRBJ2-1 | TRBV5-1 | CASRLLLADAYNEQFF
TRBJ1-3 | TRBV4-1 | CASSQDGNSGNTIYF
TRBJ1-1 | TRBV6-5 | CASSSIGTEAFF
TRBJ2-5 | TRBV27 | CASSLRLAGDQTQYF
TRBJ1-2 | TRBV19 | CASTPWDRGEFGYTF
TRBJ2-3 | TRBV6-5 | CASTLGLASDTQYF
TRBJ1-1 | TRBV4-1 | CASSQRTGGANTEAFF
TRBJ1-2 | TRBV6-5 | CASSYGLGQPKYGYTF
TRBJ1-2 | TRBV28 | CASSSRQSRGGYTF
TRBJ2-7 | TRBV3-1/TRBV3-2 | CASSRTGGTTYEQYF
TRBJ2-7 | TRBV4-3 | CASSQEHPSRYEQYF
TRBJ2-3 | TRBV11-3 | CASSSGQVADTQYF
TRBJ2-1 | TRBV10-3 | CAIRSTEGEQFF
TRBJ1-6 | TRBV7-3 | CASSLMGQLNSPLHF
TRBJ1-2 | TRBV6-5 | CASRGQGLNYGYTF
TRBJ2-7 | TRBV2 | CASSASGGLSYEQYF
TRBJ2-5 | TRBV6-5 | CASSYRRGGQETQYF
TRBJ1-6 | TRBV6-2/TRBV6-3 | CASSYNIDSPNSPLHF
TRBJ1-2 | TRBV10-3 | CAISPGRTDYGYTF
TRBJ1-1 | TRBV30 | CAWSVGRAAFF
TRBJ1-5 | TRBV4-1 | CASSQQPGSQPQHF
TRBJ2-7 | TRBV28 | CASKNTGTIHPYEQYF
TRBJ1-3 | TRBV5-1 | CASSATPQGGGNTIYF
TRBJ1-5 | TRBV28 | CASSLYPGTGNQPQHF
TRBJ2-7 | TRBV11-2 | CASSPEGLAGYYEQYF
TRBJ2-7 | TRBV19 | CASKVKRESSYEQYF
TRBJ2-1 | TRBV7-3 | CASSSGGEQFF
TRBJ1-2 | TRBV5-5 | CASSSTPGGAVFYGYTF
TRBJ2-2 | TRBV7-9 | CASSLIPIPGNTGELFF
TRBJ1-1 | TRBV19 | CASSILTGGTEAFF
TRBJ2-1 | TRBV3-1/TRBV3-2 | CASSQLRGTEQFF
TRBJ2-1 | TRBV19 | CASSADGTSGPYNEQFF
TRBJ2-1 | TRBV19 | CATSRDEQFF
TRBJ2-1 | TRBV29-1 | CSVTSGVNNEQFF
TRBJ1-2 | TRBV14 | CASSPQTGNANYGYTF
TRBJ1-5 | TRBV11-2 | CASSRVGNQPQHF
TRBJ1-4 | TRBV5-4 | CASSLGQGEKLFF
TRBJ1-1 | TRBV7-3 | CASSPWGGSPMNTEAFF
TRBJ1-2 | TRBV5-1 | CASSPGTAKLEGGYTF
TRBJ2-1 | TRBV5-1 | CASSSGQETNEQFF
TRBJ1-2 | TRBV2 | CANIEYSFNYGYTF